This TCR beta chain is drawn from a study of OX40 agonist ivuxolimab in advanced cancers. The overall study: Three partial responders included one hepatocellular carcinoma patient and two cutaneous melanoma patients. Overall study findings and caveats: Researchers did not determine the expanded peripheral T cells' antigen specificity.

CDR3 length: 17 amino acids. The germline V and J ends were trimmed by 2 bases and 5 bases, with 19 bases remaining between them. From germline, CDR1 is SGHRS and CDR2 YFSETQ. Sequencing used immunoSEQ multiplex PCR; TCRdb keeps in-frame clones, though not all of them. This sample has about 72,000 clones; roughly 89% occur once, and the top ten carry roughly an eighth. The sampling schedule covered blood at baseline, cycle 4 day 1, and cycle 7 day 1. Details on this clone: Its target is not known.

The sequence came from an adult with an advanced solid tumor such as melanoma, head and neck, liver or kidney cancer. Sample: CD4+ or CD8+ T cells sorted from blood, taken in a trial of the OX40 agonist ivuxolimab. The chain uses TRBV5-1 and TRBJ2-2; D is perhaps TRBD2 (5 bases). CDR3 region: CASSFNEGDGATGELFF. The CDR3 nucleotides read TGCGCCAGCAGCTTTAATGAGGGTGACGGAGCTACCGGGGAGCTGTTTTTT.